The source of this T cell receptor beta chain is a study of T cells in Graves' hyperthyroidism and ophthalmopathy (dated by TCRdb to the late 2010s). About the study as a whole: Peripheral blood samples were taken at the time of initial diagnosis, prior to any treatment. A discovery cohort of about 95 patients, 43 with Graves' ophthalmopathy and over 55 with stable Graves' hyperthyroidism, was used to find distinguishing TCR V-J signatures. Whether ophthalmopathy could be predicted prospectively was tested in an independent validation cohort made up of roughly 20 hyperthyroidism patients plus 17 patients who later progressed to ophthalmopathy. For training and testing, the 100 patients in the discovery cohort were randomly divided in a 7:3 ratio. In about 6 Graves' hyperthyroidism patients, the study also compared T-cell repertoires from thyroid tissue with T-cell repertoires from blood. After blood sampling, hyperthyroidism patients were treated with methimazole at a starting dose of 30 mg daily, and ophthalmopathy patients were treated with high-dose intravenous methylprednisolone. According to the paper, TCR Vbeta CDR3 sequencing was carried out on 135 peripheral blood samples, which came from fewer than 50 ophthalmopathy, approximately 78 hyperthyroidism and about 17 progressor patients. What the study reported, not specific to this receptor: Blood samples also contained most of the expanded thyroid clonotypes (frequency above 0.001), which suggests that blood repertoires may reflect thyroid immune responses. No statistical method was used to set the sample size in advance, and investigators knew the group allocation. In validation, the model predicted progression to ophthalmopathy a median of around 6.5 months before onset, with approximately 68% sensitivity and 72.22% specificity. In cross-validation, a model built on a 13 V-J signature told ophthalmopathy apart from stable hyperthyroidism with 87.88% sensitivity and around 81% specificity, and in testing the same model reached 80%/75%.

Trimming removed 3 bases from V and 2 bases from J, leaving 18 bases between the germline ends. CDR1 and CDR2 are read off the germline V gene as KGHSH and LQKENI. From its cysteine to its phenylalanine, the CDR3 spans 17 amino acids. Only the CDR3 region is kept as DNA, spanning 51 bases read in frame from base 1. The TCR beta CDR3 regions were amplified from RNA transcripts. A first-round RT-PCR of the TCR CDR3 used the HTBI primer set with the Qiagen OneStep RT-PCR kit. A second multiplex PCR round built the libraries, followed by size selection and purification. The libraries were sequenced on an Illumina HiSeq2000 using paired-end 100 bp reads. In the source study's methods: Raw data were processed with SOAPnuke, discarding reads with adapters, uncalled bases, mean Phred below 15, or no exact constant-primer or identifier match. COPE v1.2.5 was used to merge high-quality paired reads, and clonotypes were defined as unique nucleotide sequences. Clonotypes were aligned to IMGT TRBV, TRBD and TRBJ reference segments using MiTCR v1.1. The analysis was restricted to V-J combinations with a frequency above 0.0001, which together covered 99.2% of the repertoires. A TCS score was defined as the ratio of F50 (clonal expansion) to E x V (chaos), with BLOSUM62-based TCRdist applied between CDR3 peptides within each V-J. Welch's t-statistics and random forest reduced around 510 V-J features to roughly 13, which were used in a naive Bayes classifier (R e1071). TCRdb cleaned the public reads at Q25 with fastp, built clones with MiXCR and kept in-frame beta chains. Rows merge per CDR3 protein into single entries with the most common DNA and genes. Here the V and J calls rest on TCRdb's processing, not on the authors' analysis. Within this sample are about 130,000 distinct CDR3 sequences, with more than 20% of them counted one time only. The ten largest clonotypes hold about two thirds of the sample.

Hyperthyroidism patients were newly diagnosed, had a disease duration of under 2 months, and were aged 18 to 65 years. Any patient with an uncontrolled infection, another autoimmune disease, pregnancy or lactation was excluded. Diagnoses were established on the basis of clinical symptoms, serum thyroxine and TRAb, thyroid ultrasound, and orbital computed tomography. For progressor patients, blood was drawn at the first diagnosis of hyperthyroidism, before any ophthalmopathy symptoms had appeared. Ficoll-Paque density gradient centrifugation was used to isolate PBMCs from approximately 10 ml of fresh peripheral blood. Progressor patients were initially diagnosed with Graves' hyperthyroidism and developed ophthalmopathy during follow-up. Trizol reagent was used to extract total RNA, and RNA quality was then checked on an Agilent 2100 Bioanalyzer. This clonotype has at least ten counts. The clone's antigen remains unknown. Within one base of it there is no much larger clone, and no base qualities were kept.

The receptor chain draws on TRBV18 and TRBJ2-3; the best D guess is TRBD2, with 8 bases matching. The source of this sequence is a woman aged 50 to 60 with Graves' hyperthyroidism that later progressed to Graves' ophthalmopathy. Sequencing was performed on blood. The CDR3 amino acid sequence is: CASSPLTGTRTTDTQYF. The DNA sequence reads TGTGCCAGCTCACCTCTGACAGGGACTAGGACCACAGATACGCAGTATTTT.